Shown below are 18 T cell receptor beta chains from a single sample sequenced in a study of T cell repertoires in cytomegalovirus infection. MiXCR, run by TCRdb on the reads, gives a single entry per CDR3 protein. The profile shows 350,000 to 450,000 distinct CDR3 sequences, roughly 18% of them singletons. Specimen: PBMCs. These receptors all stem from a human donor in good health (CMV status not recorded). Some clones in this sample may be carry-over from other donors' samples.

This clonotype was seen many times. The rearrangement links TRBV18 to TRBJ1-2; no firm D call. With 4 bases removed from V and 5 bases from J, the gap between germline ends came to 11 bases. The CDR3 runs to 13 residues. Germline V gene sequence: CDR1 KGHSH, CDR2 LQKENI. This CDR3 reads CASSLTRNYGYTF. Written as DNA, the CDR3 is TGTGCCAGCTCACTAACAAGGAATTATGGCTACACCTTC.

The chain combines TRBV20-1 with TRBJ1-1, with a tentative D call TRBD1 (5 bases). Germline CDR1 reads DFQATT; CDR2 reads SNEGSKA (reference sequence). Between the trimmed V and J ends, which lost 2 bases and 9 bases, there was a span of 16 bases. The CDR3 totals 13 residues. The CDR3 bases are TGCAGTGCTAGATTAGGTGGGGGTCAGAAAGCTTTCTTT. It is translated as CSARLGGGQKAFF.

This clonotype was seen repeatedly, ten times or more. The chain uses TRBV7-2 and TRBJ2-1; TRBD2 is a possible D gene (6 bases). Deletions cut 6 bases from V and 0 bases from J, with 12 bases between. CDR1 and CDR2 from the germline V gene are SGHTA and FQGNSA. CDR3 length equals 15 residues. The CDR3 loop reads CASRTLAVSYNEQFF. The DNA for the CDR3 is TGTGCCAGCAGGACCTTAGCGGTCTCCTACAATGAGCAGTTCTTC. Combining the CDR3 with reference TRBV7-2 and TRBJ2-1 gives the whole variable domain GAGVSQSPSNKVTEKGKDVELRCDPISGHTALYWYRQSLGQGLEFLIYFQGNSAPDKSGLPSDRFSAERTGGSVSTLTIQRTQQEDSAVYLCASRTLAVSYNEQFFGPGTRLTVL.

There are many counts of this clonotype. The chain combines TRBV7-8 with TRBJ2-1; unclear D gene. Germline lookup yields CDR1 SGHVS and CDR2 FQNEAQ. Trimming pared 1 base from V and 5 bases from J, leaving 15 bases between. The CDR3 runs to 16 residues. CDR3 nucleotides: TGTGCCAGCAGCTTAGGGGCAGGAGCAATTAACAATGAGCAGTTCTTC. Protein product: CASSLGAGAINNEQFF.

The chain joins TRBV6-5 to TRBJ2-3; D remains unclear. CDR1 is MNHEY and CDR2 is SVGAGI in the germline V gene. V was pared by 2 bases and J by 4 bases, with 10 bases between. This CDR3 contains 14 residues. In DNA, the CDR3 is TGTGCCAGCAGTTACCGCCCTAGAGCAGATACGCAGTATTTT. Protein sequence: CASSYRPRADTQYF.

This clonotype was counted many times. The CDR3 sequence is CASSRTGALGYEQYF. The CDR3 bases are TGTGCCAGCAGTCGGACAGGGGCTCTGGGCTACGAGCAGTACTTC. The V and J genes are TRBV7-9 and TRBJ2-7; 9 nucleotides line up with TRBD1. CDR1 SEHNR and CDR2 FQNEAQ come from the germline V gene (reference sequence). This CDR3 has 15 amino acids. V lost 6 bases to trimming and J lost 3 bases; unmatched junction nucleotides: 9.

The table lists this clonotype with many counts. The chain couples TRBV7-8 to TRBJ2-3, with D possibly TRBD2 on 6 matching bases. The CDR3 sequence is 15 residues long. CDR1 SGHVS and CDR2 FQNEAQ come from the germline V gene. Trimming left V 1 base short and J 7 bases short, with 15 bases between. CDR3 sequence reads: CASSLGVGSGYTQYF. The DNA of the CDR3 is TGTGCCAGCAGCTTAGGAGTCGGGAGCGGCTATACGCAGTATTTT.

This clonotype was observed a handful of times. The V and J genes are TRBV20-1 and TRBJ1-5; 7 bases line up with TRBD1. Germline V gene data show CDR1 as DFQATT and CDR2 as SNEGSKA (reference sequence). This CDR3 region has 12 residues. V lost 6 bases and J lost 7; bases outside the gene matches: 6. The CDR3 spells CSARTGGQPQHF. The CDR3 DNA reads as TGCAGTGCGCGGACAGGTGGGCAGCCCCAGCATTTT.

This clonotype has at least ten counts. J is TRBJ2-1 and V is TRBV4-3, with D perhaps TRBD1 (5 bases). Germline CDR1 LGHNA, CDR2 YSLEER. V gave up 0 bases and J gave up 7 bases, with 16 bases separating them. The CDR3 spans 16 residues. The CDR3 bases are TGCGCCAGCAGCCAAGACCCACAGCTACCAGGGAATGAGCAGTTCTTC. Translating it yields CASSQDPQLPGNEQFF.

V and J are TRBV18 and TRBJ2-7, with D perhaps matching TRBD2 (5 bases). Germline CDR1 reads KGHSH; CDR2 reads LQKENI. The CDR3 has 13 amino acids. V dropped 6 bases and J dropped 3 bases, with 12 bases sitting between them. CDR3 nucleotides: TGTGCCAGCTCGAACCGGGATTACTACGAGCAGTACTTC. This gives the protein CASSNRDYYEQYF.

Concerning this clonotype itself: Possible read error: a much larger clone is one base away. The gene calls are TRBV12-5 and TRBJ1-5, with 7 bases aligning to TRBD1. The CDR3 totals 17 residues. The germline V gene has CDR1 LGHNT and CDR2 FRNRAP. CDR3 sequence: CASGSTSRTGDNQPHHF. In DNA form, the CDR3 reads TGTGCTAGTGGTTCGACATCGCGCACAGGGGACAATCAGCCCCATCATTTT.

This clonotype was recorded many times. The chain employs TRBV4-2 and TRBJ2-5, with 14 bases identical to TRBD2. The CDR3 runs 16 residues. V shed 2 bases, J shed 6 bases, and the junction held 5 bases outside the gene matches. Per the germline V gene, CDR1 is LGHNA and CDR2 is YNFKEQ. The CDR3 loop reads CASSQPGLAGGQTQYF. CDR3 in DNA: TGTGCCAGCAGCCAACCAGGACTAGCGGGGGGTCAGACCCAGTACTTC.

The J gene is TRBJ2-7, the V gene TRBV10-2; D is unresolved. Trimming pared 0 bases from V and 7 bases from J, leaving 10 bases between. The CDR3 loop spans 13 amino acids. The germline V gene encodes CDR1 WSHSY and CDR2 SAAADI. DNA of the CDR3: TGCGCCAGCAGTGAGTCCGGTTTAGGTGAGCAGTACTTC. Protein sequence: CASSESGLGEQYF.

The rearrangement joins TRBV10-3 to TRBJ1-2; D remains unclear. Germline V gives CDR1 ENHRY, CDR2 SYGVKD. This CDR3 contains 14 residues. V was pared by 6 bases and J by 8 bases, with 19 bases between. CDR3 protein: CAISEFGQDEGYTF. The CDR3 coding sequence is TGTGCCATCAGCGAATTCGGGCAGGATGAGGGCTACACCTTC.

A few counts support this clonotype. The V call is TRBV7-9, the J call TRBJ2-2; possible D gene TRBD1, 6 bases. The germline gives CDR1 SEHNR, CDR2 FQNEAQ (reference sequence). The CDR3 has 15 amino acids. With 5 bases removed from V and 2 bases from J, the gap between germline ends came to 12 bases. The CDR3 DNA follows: TGTGCCAGCAGCCGACTACAGGGAAACACCGGGGAGCTGTTTTTT. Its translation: CASSRLQGNTGELFF.

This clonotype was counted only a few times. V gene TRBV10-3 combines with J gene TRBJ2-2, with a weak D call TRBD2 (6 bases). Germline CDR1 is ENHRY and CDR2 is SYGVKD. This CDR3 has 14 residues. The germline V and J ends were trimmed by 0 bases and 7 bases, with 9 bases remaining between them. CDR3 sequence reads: CAISESGTHGELFF. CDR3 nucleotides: TGTGCCATCAGTGAGTCTGGGACTCACGGGGAGCTGTTTTTT.

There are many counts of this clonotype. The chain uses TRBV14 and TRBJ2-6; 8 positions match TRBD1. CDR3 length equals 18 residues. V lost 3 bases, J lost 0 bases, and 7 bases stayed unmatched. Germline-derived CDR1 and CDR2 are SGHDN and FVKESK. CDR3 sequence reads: CASSHRQGIGSGANVLTF. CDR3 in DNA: TGTGCCAGCAGCCACCGACAGGGGATAGGCTCTGGGGCCAACGTCCTGACTTTC.

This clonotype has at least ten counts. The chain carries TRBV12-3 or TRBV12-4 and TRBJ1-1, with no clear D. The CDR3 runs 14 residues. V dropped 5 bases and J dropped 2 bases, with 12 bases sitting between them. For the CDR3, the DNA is TGTGCCAGCAGTACCCCCGGGCGTAACACTGAAGCTTTCTTT. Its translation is CASSTPGRNTEAFF.